This record concerns one T cell receptor (beta chain) sequence. Its antigen is currently unknown. The data derive from a study of T-cell reconstitution after alpha-beta-depleted transplantation in children. This CDR3 has 18 amino acids. V lost 6 bases to trimming and J lost 0 bases; unmatched junction nucleotides: 6. Preparing the TCRbeta library involved the use of unique molecular identifiers. A single record per CDR3 protein comes from TCRdb applying MiXCR to the PCR reads. Of about a million distinct CDR3 sequences in the sample, roughly 29% were seen once. Study-wide points: Newly produced T cells mostly provided counts and TCRbeta diversity after one year, as hyperexpanded clones declined. After transplant, high TCRbeta diversity at day 60 in some patients arose from surviving recipient T cells and thymic progenitors.

This TCR derives from a boy less than two years old who had a stem cell transplant for SCID, so the T cells may come from the graft donor. The V gene is TRBV12-3 or TRBV12-4, the J gene TRBJ2-1, with 15 bases fitting TRBD2. Here the sequenced sample was PBMCs, mostly from graft donor cells, taken 360 days after TCRalphabeta/CD19-depleted stem cell transplant. DNA of the CDR3: TGTGCCAGCAGCTTCCCGGGACTAGCGGGGGGCTCCTACAATGAGCAGTTCTTC. Protein product: CASSFPGLAGGSYNEQFF.